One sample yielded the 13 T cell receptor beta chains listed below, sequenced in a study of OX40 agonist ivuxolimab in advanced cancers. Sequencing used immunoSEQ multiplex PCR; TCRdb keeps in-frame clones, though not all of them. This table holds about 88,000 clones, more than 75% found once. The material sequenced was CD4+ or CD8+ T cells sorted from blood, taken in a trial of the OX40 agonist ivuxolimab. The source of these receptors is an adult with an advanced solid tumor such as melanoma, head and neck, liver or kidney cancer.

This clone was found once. DNA of the CDR3: TGTGCCAGCAGCGGCGGGACTTCTACCGAAGGGACCCAGTACTTC. Translation gives CASSGGTSTEGTQYF. The V and J genes are TRBV7-2 and TRBJ2-5, with D tentatively TRBD2 (6 bases). The V gene's germline CDR1 is SGHTA and CDR2 FQGNSA. The CDR3 is 15 residues long. Between the trimmed V and J ends, which lost 5 bases and 7 bases, there was a span of 20 bases. Based on the CDR3 plus reference TRBV7-2 and TRBJ2-5, the full variable domain is GAGVSQSPSNKVTEKGKDVELRCDPISGHTALYWYRQSLGQGLEFLIYFQGNSAPDKSGLPSDRFSAERTGGSVSTLTIQRTQQEDSAVYLCASSGGTSTEGTQYFGPGTRLLVL.

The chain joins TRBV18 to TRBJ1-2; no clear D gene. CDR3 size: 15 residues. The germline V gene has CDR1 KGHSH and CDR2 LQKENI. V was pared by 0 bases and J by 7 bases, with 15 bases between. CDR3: CASSPPLTARRGYTF. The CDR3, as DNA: TGTGCCAGCTCACCACCGCTGACGGCCAGGCGTGGCTACACCTTC.

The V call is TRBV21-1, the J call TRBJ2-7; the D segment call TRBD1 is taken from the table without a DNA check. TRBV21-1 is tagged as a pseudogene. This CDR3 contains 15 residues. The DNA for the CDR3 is TGTGCCAGCAGCACCAAAAGCAGGATCTGTGACGAGCAGTACTTC. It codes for CASSTKSRICDEQYF.

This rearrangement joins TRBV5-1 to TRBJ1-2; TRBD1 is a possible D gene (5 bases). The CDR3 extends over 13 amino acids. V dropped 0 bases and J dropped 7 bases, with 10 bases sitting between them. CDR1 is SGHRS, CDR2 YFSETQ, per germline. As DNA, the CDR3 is TGCGCCAGCAGCTTGGACGGGGCTGTTGGCTACACCTTC. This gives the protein CASSLDGAVGYTF.

DNA for the CDR3: TGTGCCAGCAGCCTCCAAAAGGGTAGCAATCAGCCCCAGCATTTT. This codes for CASSLQKGSNQPQHF. The rearrangement links TRBV6-5 to TRBJ1-5; D remains unclear. The CDR3 is 15 residues long. V dropped 6 bases and J dropped 0 bases, with 12 bases sitting between them. Germline assignment: CDR1 MNHEY and CDR2 SVGAGI.

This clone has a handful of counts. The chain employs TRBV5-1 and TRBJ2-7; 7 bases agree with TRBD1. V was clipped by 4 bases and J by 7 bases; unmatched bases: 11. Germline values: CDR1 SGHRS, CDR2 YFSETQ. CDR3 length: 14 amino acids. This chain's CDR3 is CASSRPEGAWEQYF. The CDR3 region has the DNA TGCGCCAGCAGCCGGCCCGAGGGGGCGTGGGAGCAGTACTTC.

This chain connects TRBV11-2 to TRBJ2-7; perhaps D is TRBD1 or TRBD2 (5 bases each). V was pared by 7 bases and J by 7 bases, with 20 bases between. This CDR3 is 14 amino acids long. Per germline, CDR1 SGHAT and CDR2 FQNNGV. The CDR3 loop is CASIQGTRSEEQYF. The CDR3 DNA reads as TGTGCCAGCATCCAAGGGACCCGTTCAGAGGAGCAGTACTTC.

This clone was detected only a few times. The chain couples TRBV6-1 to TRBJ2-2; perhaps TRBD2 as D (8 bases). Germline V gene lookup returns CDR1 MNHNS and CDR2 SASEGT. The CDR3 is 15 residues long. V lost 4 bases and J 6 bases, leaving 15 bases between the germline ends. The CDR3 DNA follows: TGTGCCAGCAGTGGCGTTAGCGGGACAGCCGGGGAGCTGTTTTTT. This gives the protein CASSGVSGTAGELFF.

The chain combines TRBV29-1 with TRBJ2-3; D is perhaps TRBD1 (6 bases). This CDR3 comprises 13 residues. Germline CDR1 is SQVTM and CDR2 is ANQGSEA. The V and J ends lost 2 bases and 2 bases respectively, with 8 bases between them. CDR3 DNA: TGCAGCGTTGAACAGGGGAACACAGATACGCAGTATTTT. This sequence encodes CSVEQGNTDTQYF.

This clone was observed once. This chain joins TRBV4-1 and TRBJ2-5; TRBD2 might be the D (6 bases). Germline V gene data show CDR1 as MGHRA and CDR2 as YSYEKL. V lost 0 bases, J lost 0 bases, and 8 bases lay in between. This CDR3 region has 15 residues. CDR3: CASSQDPGDQETQYF. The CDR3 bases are TGCGCCAGCAGCCAAGACCCGGGGGACCAAGAGACCCAGTACTTC.

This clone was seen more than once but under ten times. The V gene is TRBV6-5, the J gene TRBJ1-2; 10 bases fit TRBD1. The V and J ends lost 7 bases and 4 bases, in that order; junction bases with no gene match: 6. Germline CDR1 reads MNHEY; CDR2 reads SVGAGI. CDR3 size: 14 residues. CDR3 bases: TGTGCCAGCACCAGACAGGGGGCCGGCTATGGCTACACCTTC. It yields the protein CASTRQGAGYGYTF.

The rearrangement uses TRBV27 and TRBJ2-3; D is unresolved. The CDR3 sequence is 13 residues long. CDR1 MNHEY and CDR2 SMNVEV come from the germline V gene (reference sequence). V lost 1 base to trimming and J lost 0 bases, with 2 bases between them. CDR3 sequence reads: CASSLWSTDTQYF. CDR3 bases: TGTGCCAGCAGTTTATGGAGCACAGATACGCAGTATTTT.

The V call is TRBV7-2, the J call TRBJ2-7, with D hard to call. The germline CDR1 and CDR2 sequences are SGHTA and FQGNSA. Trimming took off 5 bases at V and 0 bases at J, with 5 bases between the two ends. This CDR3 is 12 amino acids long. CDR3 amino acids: CASSHLSYEQYF. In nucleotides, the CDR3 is TGTGCCAGCAGCCACCTCTCCTACGAGCAGTACTTC. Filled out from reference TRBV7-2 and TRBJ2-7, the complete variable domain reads GAGVSQSPSNKVTEKGKDVELRCDPISGHTALYWYRQSLGQGLEFLIYFQGNSAPDKSGLPSDRFSAERTGGSVSTLTIQRTQQEDSAVYLCASSHLSYEQYFGPGTRLTVT.